This T cell receptor beta chain was documented in a study of human thymus T cells. Study results and caveats: Thymic and blood repertoires appeared to show biased V and J gene usage.

Method: immunoSEQ multiplex PCR; TCRdb's copy keeps in-frame clones and lacks some. The repertoire consists of about 130,000 clones, with about 93% occurring once and the leading ten covering approximately 0.022%. Trimming removed 0 bases at V and 4 bases at J, with 10 bases between. The CDR3 extends over 15 amino acids. Germline CDR1 LGHNA, CDR2 YSLEER. With regard to this clone: Antigen unknown.

In corrective heart surgery, resections were taken, and these provided the thymus tissue. The genes are TRBV4-3 and TRBJ1-3; possibly TRBD1 for D (5 bases). This TCR came from a boy under two years old with a congenital heart defect but otherwise immunologically healthy. Sequencing input: thymus tissue. Here the CDR3 reads CASSQDSGSGNTIYF. The DNA of the CDR3 is TGCGCCAGCAGCCAAGATTCAGGGTCCGGAAACACCATATATTTT.